This TCR beta chain was found in a study of cytomegalovirus exposure and HLA in healthy donors. The PCR was carried out with 60 Vbeta primers and 13 Jbeta primers. Measured with immunoSEQ multiplex PCR; TCRdb has only the in-frame clones, and not every one. The table records 150,000 to 200,000 clones, 60% to 80% of them present only once. On this clone itself: Its antigen is still unknown.

General study results and limits: Compared with the roughly 730-donor mean, an Asian-associated ancestry cluster reportedly had fewer N-insertions, according to a later analysis. It was taken for granted in presence/absence analyses that sequencing depth across donors was roughly uniform.

Sequenced input: PBMCs. The receptor was derived from a man aged 45-65 years in good health and CMV-seropositive.

The CDR3 sequence: CAIRTATEAFF. DNA of the CDR3: TGTGCCATCAGGACAGCCACTGAAGCTTTCTTT. This chain joins TRBV6-5 and TRBJ1-1, with D tentatively TRBD1 (6 bases). With 10 bases removed from V and 4 bases from J, the gap between germline ends came to 10 bases. CDR3 length equals 11 residues. CDR1 MNHEY and CDR2 SVGAGI come from the germline V gene.